This T cell receptor beta chain was recorded in a study of shared clonotypes between healthy human individuals. Notes on the study in general: Genetic and exposure-history diversity was limited by the small donor number. Naive CD4 clonotypes overlapped across a handful of donors at about 5.3%.

There were no recent acute infections or vaccinations among the donors, who were healthy HIV-negative adults. The V end was cut by 6 bases, the J end by 0 bases, with 11 bases between. The V gene's germline CDR1 is SQVTM and CDR2 ANQGSEA. The CDR3 contains 13 residues. A word on this clone: Its antigen is unknown. The same CDR3 arises from other DNA sequences in this sample as well.

The study ran the assay at deep level. The method was immunoSEQ multiplex PCR; TCRdb's version includes in-frame clones alone and lacks a portion of them. The sample shows around 2.3 million clones, approximately 94% of them seen only once. The receptor was derived from a man aged 18 to 29 in good health. This chain uses TRBV29-1 with TRBJ1-1; no firm D call. The sample was naive CD4+ T cells sorted from blood. Subset: CD45RA+ positively selected. The CDR3 protein is CSVGGRMNTEAFF. For the CDR3, the DNA is TGCAGCGTGGGTGGGCGCATGAACACTGAAGCTTTCTTT.